These T cell receptor beta chains were read from a single sample in a study of blood T cell repertoires in COVID-19. TCRdb keeps only in-frame clones here, not all; method: immunoSEQ multiplex PCR. Among approximately 140,000 clones listed, 87% were seen once. The sample comprised peripheral blood. Receptors originate from a woman in her sixties or seventies with active or convalescent COVID-19. The CDR3 runs from the conserved cysteine through the conserved F or W. Fields, in order: V gene, J gene, CDR3 length, D gene, clone size, CDR3 protein, CDR3 DNA. The D gene is left open where the match is weak. Only part of the rows carry a size: once, few, many, or a class if the clone is expanded.

>TRBV7-9|TRBJ1-4|14|NA|NA
CASSTRTTNEKLFF
TGTGCCAGCAGCACAAGAACAACTAATGAAAAACTGTTTTTT
>TRBV5-1|TRBJ2-5|15|TRBD1|once
CASSTGTGVQETQYF
TGCGCCAGCAGCACCGGGACAGGGGTCCAAGAGACCCAGTACTTC
>TRBV4-3|TRBJ1-1|13|NA|NA
CASRQWGLGEAFF
TGCGCCAGCAGGCAATGGGGCCTAGGTGAAGCTTTCTTT
>TRBV5-1|TRBJ2-2|16|TRBD2|NA
CASSSSSGGNTGELFF
TGCGCCAGCAGCTCTTCCAGCGGGGGGAACACCGGGGAGCTGTTTTTT
>TRBV2|TRBJ1-5|15|TRBD1|NA
CASRGTEVYNQPQHF
TGTGCCAGCAGGGGGACAGAAGTTTACAATCAGCCCCAGCATTTT
>TRBV7-2|TRBJ2-5|17|TRBD2|NA
CASSPRTSGVFQETQYF
TGTGCCAGCAGCCCGAGGACTAGCGGGGTATTCCAAGAGACCCAGTACTTC
>TRBV9|TRBJ2-1|15|TRBD1|once
CASSPSGTGGHEQFF
TGTGCCAGCAGCCCATCCGGGACAGGTGGGCATGAGCAGTTCTTC
>TRBV6-2/TRBV6-3|TRBJ2-7|17|NA|NA
CASSYPVNSQGRYEQYF
TGTGCCAGCAGTTACCCCGTTAACTCTCAGGGAAGGTACGAGCAGTACTTC
>TRBV7-9|TRBJ2-5|14|NA|once
CASSLGTSQETQYF
TGTGCCAGCAGCCTTGGGACTTCTCAAGAGACCCAGTACTTC
>TRBV19|TRBJ2-5|13|TRBD1|NA
CASSPGTEETQYF
TGTGCCAGTAGTCCCGGGACAGAGGAGACCCAGTACTTC
>TRBV10-3|TRBJ1-1|15|NA|NA
CAISESAGGNTEAFF
TGTGCCATCAGTGAGTCGGCCGGGGGTAACACTGAAGCTTTCTTT
>TRBV12-3/TRBV12-4|TRBJ2-3|13|NA|NA
CASRPTSTDTQYF
TGTGCCAGCAGACCTACTAGCACAGATACGCAGTATTTT
>TRBV18|TRBJ2-2|15|NA|NA
CASSPVPVVPGELFF
TGTGCCAGCTCACCAGTCCCGGTGGTTCCCGGGGAGCTGTTTTTT
>TRBV2|TRBJ1-5|12|NA|NA
CASSEWAAAQHF
TGTGCCAGCAGTGAATGGGCAGCAGCCCAGCATTTT
>TRBV7-2|TRBJ1-1|16|NA|NA
CASSLGGEGVNTEAFF
TGTGCCAGCAGCTTAGGGGGGGAAGGAGTGAACACTGAAGCTTTCTTT
>TRBV19|TRBJ2-1|15|TRBD2|NA
CASRTLAGGAHEQFF
TGTGCCAGTAGGACACTAGCGGGGGGGGCCCATGAGCAGTTCTTC
>TRBV4-1|TRBJ1-5|13|NA|NA
CASSHTQGQPQHF
TGCGCCAGCAGCCATACTCAGGGGCAGCCCCAGCATTTT
>TRBV6-5|TRBJ1-2|13|TRBD1|NA
CASRLGQGVGDTF
TGTGCCAGCAGACTCGGACAGGGCGTGGGGGACACCTTC
>TRBV19|TRBJ1-6|14|TRBD1|once
CASSTTGRSSPLHF
TGTGCCAGTAGTACGACAGGGAGAAGTTCACCCCTCCACTTT
>TRBV19|TRBJ2-7|14|NA|NA
CASRPGASSYEQYF
TGTGCCAGCCGCCCAGGCGCAAGCTCCTACGAGCAGTACTTC
>TRBV10-3|TRBJ2-2|16|TRBD2|NA
CAISESTTSGAGELFF
TGTGCCATCAGTGAGTCGACAACTAGCGGGGCCGGGGAGCTGTTTTTT
>TRBV27|TRBJ1-4|13|TRBD1|once
CASSGTANEKLFF
TGTGCCAGCAGTGGGACAGCTAATGAAAAACTGTTTTTT
>TRBV9|TRBJ1-1|14|TRBD1|once
CASSVDRANTEAFF
TGTGCCAGCAGCGTTGACAGGGCGAACACTGAAGCTTTCTTT
>TRBV5-1|TRBJ2-5|14|TRBD2|NA
CASSLGRGGETQYF
TGCGCCAGCAGCTTGGGAAGGGGAGGGGAGACCCAGTACTTC
>TRBV11-2|TRBJ1-1|15|TRBD1|NA
CASSLGDRMNTEAFF
TGTGCCAGCAGCTTAGGGGACAGAATGAACACTGAAGCTTTCTTT
>TRBV7-9|TRBJ2-2|16|TRBD2|NA
CASSPYGGSPTGELFF
TGTGCCAGCAGTCCGTACGGGGGGTCTCCCACCGGGGAGCTGTTTTTT
>TRBV11-1|TRBJ1-6|16|TRBD1|NA
CASSPRDRAGNSPLHF
TGTGCCAGCAGCCCCCGGGACAGGGCTGGTAATTCACCCCTCCACTTT
>TRBV5-4|TRBJ2-7|16|TRBD2|NA
CASSYQRGRRSYEQYF
TGTGCCAGCAGCTACCAGCGGGGGCGCCGCTCCTACGAGCAGTACTTC
>TRBV5-1|TRBJ1-3|16|TRBD1|NA
CASTEGQEYSGNTIYF
TGCGCCAGCACCGAGGGACAGGAGTACTCTGGAAACACCATATATTTT
>TRBV29-1|TRBJ1-1|13|NA|once
CSVTGLFLTEAFF
TGCAGCGTTACGGGACTGTTCTTGACTGAAGCTTTCTTT